This TCR beta chain appears in the sequencing data of a study of CD8 T cells in ankylosing spondylitis. Study observations and caveats: A motif of under ten highly homologous TCR beta variants was seen as apparently characteristic of ankylosing spondylitis blood.

The V gene end was trimmed by 5 bases and the J gene end by 7 bases; junction bases not matched to a gene: 8. The CDR3 runs 15 residues. The V gene's germline CDR1 is MNHNS and CDR2 SASEGT. This clonotype was seen repeatedly, ten times or more. Antigen: not known. Researchers built TCR beta libraries using quantitative 5'-RACE with molecular barcodes. One entry per CDR3 protein, called by TCRdb with MiXCR from the 5' RACE reads. The table shows around 770,000 distinct CDR3 sequences, with about 11% occurring only once. This clonotype was sampled from a male donor with ankylosing spondylitis. The sequencing sample was made of blood, either unsorted or a sorted T cell fraction (not recorded which). The genes are TRBV6-1 and TRBJ2-2; TRBD1 agrees at 9 bases. Written as DNA, the CDR3 is TGTGCCAGCAGTCTCCGGGACAGGGTTGACGGGGAGCTGTTTTTT. Protein: CASSLRDRVDGELFF.